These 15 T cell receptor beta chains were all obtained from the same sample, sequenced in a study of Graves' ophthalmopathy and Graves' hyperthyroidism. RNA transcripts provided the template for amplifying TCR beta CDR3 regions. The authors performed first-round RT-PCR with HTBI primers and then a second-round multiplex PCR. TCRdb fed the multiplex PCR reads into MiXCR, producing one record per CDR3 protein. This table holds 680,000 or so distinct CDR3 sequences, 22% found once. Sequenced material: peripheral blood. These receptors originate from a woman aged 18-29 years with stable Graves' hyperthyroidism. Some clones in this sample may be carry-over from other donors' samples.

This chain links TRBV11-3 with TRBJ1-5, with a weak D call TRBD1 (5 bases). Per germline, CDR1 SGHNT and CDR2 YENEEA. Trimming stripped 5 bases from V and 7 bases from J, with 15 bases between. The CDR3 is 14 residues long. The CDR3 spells CASSRREMEQPQHF. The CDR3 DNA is TGTGCCAGCAGCCGCAGGGAGATGGAGCAGCCCCAGCATTTT.

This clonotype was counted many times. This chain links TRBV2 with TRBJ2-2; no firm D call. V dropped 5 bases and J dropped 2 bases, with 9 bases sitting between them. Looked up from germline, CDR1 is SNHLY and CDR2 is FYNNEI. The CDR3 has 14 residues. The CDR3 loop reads CASSRLENTGELFF. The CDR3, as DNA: TGTGCCAGCAGTCGACTGGAAAACACCGGGGAGCTGTTTTTT.

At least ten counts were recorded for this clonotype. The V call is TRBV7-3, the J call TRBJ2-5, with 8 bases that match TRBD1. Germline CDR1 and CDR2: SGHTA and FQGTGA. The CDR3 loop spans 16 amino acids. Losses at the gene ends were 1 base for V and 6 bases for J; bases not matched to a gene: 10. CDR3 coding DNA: TGTGCCAGCAGCTTAAACCCTCCAGGGGGCGGCCAGACCCAGTACTTC. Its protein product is CASSLNPPGGGQTQYF.

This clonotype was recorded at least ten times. The CDR3 region has the DNA TGTGCCAGCAGCTTACTTGGACAGGGGGCGGGTCAGCCCCAGCATTTT. Translation gives CASSLLGQGAGQPQHF. The chain employs TRBV11-3 and TRBJ1-5, with 11 bases aligning to TRBD1. Germline CDR1 reads SGHNT; CDR2 reads YENEEA. CDR3 length: 16 residues. V dropped 2 bases and J dropped 6; count of bases not matched to a gene: 6.

The CDR3 here is CAISEPTTGEAFF. For the CDR3, the DNA is TGTGCCATCAGTGAGCCCACGACAGGGGAAGCTTTCTTT. V gene TRBV10-3 combines with J gene TRBJ1-1; 7 bases agree with TRBD1. Losses at the gene ends were 2 bases for V and 8 bases for J; bases not matched to a gene: 5. The CDR3 loop spans 13 amino acids. Germline V gene sequence: CDR1 ENHRY, CDR2 SYGVKD.

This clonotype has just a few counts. The CDR3 DNA follows: TGTGCCAGTAGGCCAGACAGGGTTCGCTATCAGCCCCAGCATTTT. Its protein product is CASRPDRVRYQPQHF. This chain connects TRBV19 to TRBJ1-5, with 7 bases identical to TRBD1. Germline CDR1 LNHDA, CDR2 SQIVND (reference sequence). J gave up 5 bases and V 6 bases, and 10 bases lay outside the gene matches. The CDR3 is 15 residues long.

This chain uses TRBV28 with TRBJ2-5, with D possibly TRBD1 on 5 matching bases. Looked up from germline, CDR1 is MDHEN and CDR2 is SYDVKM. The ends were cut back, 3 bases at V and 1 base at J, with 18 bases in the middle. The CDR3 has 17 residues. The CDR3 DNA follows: TGTGCCAGCAGTTTGACAGTGGGAACAGCATCCCAAGAGACCCAGTACTTC. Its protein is CASSLTVGTASQETQYF.

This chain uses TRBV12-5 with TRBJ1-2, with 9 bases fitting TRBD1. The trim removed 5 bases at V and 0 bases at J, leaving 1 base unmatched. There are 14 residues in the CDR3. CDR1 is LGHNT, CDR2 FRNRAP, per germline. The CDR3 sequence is CASGTGGSNYGYTF. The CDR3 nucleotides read TGTGCTAGTGGTACAGGGGGCTCTAACTATGGCTACACCTTC.

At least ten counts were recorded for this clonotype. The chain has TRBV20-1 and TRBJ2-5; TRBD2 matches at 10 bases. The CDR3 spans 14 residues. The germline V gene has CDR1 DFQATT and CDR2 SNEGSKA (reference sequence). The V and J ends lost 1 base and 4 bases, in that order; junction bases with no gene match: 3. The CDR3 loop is CSARGPSGGETQYF. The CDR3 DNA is TGCAGTGCTAGAGGACCTAGCGGGGGAGAGACCCAGTACTTC.

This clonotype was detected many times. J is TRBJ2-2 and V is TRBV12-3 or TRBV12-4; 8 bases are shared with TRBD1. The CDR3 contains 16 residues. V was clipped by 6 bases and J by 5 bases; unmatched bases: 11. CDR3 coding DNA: TGTGCCAGCAGCCTGGGGGCAGGGGGCAGGACCGGGGAGCTGTTTTTT. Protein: CASSLGAGGRTGELFF.

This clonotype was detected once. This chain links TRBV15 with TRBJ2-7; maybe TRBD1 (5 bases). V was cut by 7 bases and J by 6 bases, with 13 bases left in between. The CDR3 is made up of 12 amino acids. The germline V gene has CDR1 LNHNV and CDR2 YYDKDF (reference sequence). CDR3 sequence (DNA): TGTGCCACCACTGATGGGGCGCGCGAGCAGTACTTC. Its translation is CATTDGAREQYF.

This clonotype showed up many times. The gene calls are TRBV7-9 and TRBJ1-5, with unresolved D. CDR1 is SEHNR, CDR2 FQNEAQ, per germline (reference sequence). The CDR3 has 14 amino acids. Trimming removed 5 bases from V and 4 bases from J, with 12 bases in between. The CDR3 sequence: CASSLGPWNQPQHF. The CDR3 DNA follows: TGTGCCAGCAGCCTGGGCCCTTGGAATCAGCCCCAGCATTTT.

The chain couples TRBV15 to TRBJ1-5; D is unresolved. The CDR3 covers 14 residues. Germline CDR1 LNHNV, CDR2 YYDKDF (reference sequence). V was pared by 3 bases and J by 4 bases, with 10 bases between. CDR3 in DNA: TGTGCCACCAGCAGGGGGAGGAGAAATCAGCCCCAGCATTTT. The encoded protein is CATSRGRRNQPQHF.

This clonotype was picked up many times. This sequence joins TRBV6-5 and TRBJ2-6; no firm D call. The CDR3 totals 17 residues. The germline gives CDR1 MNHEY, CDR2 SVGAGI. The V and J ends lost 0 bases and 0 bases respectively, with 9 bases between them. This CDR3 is CASSYSITGSGANVLTF. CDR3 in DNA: TGTGCCAGCAGTTACTCGATTACTGGCTCTGGGGCCAACGTCCTGACTTTC.

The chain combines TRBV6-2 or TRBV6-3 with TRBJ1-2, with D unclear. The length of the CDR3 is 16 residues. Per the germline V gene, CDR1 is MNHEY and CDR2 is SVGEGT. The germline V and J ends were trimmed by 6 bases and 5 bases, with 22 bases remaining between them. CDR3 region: CASRKTNSEPGYGYTF. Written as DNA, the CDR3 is TGTGCCAGCAGGAAGACCAACTCCGAGCCCGGATATGGCTACACCTTC.